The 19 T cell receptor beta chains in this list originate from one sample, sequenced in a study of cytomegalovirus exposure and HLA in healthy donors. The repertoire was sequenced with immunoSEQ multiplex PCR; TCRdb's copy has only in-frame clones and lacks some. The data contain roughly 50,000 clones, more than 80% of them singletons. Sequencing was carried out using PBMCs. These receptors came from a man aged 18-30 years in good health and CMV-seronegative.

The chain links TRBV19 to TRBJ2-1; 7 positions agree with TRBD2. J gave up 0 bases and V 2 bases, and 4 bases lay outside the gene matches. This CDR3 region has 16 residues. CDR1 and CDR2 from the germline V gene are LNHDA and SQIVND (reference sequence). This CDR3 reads CASSITSVSSYNEQFF. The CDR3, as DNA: TGTGCCAGTAGTATAACTAGCGTAAGCTCCTACAATGAGCAGTTCTTC.

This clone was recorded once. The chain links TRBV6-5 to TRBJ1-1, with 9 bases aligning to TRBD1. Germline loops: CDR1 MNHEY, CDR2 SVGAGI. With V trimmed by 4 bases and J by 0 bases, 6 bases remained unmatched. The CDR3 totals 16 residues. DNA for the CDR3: TGTGCCAGCAGTTTCGGACAGGGGCTAGTGAACACTGAAGCTTTCTTT. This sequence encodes CASSFGQGLVNTEAFF.

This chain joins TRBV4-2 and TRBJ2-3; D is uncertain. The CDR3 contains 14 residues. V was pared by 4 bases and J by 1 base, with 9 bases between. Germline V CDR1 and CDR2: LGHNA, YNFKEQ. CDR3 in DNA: TGTGCCAGCAGCCGCCGGGTGGGCACAGATACGCAGTATTTT. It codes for CASSRRVGTDTQYF.

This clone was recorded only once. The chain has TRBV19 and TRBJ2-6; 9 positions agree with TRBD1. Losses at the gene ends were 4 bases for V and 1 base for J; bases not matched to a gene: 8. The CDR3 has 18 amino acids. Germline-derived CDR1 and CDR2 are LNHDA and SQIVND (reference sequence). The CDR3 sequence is CASSRQGGPTSGANVLTF. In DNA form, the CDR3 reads TGTGCCAGTAGTAGACAGGGGGGCCCAACTTCTGGGGCCAACGTCCTGACTTTC.

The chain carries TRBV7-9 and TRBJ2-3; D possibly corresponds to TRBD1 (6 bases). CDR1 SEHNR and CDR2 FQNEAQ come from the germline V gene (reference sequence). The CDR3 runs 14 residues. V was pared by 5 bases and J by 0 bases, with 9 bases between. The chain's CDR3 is CASSRDTSTDTQYF. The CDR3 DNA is TGTGCCAGCAGCCGGGACACTAGCACAGATACGCAGTATTTT.

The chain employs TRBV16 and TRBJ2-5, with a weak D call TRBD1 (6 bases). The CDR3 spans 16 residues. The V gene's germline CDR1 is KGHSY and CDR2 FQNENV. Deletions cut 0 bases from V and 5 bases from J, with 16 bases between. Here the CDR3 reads CASSQSTQGGRETQYF. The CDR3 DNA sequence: TGTGCCAGCAGCCAATCGACACAGGGTGGAAGGGAGACCCAGTACTTC.

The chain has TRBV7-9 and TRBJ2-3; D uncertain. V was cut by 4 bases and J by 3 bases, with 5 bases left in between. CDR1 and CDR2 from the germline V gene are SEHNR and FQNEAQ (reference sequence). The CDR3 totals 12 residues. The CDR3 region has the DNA TGTGCCAGCAGCTGGCAAACAGATACGCAGTATTTT. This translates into CASSWQTDTQYF.

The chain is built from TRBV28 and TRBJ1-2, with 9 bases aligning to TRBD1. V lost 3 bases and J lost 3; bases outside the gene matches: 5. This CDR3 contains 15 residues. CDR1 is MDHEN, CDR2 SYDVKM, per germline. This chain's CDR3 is CASSFRDREYYGYTF. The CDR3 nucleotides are TGTGCCAGCAGTTTCCGGGACAGGGAGTACTATGGCTACACCTTC.

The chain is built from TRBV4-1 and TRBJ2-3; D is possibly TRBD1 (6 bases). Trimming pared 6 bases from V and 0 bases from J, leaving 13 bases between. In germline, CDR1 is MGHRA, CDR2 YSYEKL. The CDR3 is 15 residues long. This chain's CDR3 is CASRPQGASTDTQYF. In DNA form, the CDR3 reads TGCGCCAGCAGGCCACAGGGAGCTAGCACAGATACGCAGTATTTT.

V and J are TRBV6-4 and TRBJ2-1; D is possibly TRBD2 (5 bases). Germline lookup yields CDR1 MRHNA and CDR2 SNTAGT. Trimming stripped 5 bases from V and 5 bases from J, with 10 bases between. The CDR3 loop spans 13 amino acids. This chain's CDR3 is CASSINGNNEQFF. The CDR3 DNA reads TGTGCCAGCAGTATTAACGGGAACAATGAGCAGTTCTTC.

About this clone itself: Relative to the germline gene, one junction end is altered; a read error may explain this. The CDR3 DNA sequence: TGTGCCAGCAGCTTTACTTGGGGAGGGATACCACTCTTC. As protein: CASSFTWGGIPLF. The chain couples TRBV7-9 to TRBJ2-1; 7 bases are a match to TRBD2. From germline, CDR1 is SEHNR and CDR2 FQNEAQ (reference sequence). CDR3 length: 13 amino acids.

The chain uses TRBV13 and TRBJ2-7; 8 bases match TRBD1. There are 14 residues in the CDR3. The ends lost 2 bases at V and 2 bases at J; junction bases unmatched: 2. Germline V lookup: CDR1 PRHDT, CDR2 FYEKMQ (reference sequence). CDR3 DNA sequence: TGTGCCAGCAGCTTACGGGACAGGACCTACGAGCAGTACTTC. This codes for CASSLRDRTYEQYF.

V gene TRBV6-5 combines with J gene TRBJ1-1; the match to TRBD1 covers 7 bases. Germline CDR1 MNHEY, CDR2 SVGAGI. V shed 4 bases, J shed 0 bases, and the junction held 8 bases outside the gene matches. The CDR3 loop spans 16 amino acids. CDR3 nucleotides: TGTGCCAGCAGTTCACCGGGACAGAATTTGAACACTGAAGCTTTCTTT. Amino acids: CASSSPGQNLNTEAFF.

The CDR3, as DNA: TGTGCCAGCAGTGTAAGGAAAGCGTACACCGGGGAGCTGTTTTTT. Its protein is CASSVRKAYTGELFF. The chain has TRBV2 and TRBJ2-2; D uncertain. Germline loops: CDR1 SNHLY, CDR2 FYNNEI. The CDR3 has 15 amino acids. V was shortened by 4 bases and J by 3 bases, with 12 bases between the two germline ends.

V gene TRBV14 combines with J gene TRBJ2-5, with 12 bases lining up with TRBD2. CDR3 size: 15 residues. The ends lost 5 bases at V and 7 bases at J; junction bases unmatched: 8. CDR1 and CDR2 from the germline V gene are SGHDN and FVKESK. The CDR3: CASSSGTSGLWTQYF. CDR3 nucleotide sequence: TGTGCCAGCAGCTCCGGGACTAGCGGGTTATGGACCCAGTACTTC.

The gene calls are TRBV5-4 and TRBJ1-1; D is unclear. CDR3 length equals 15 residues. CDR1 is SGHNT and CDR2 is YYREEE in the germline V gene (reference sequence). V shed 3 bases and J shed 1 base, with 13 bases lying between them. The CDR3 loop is CASSSQTPSNTEAFF. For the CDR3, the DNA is TGTGCCAGCAGCTCCCAAACTCCCTCGAACACTGAAGCTTTCTTT.

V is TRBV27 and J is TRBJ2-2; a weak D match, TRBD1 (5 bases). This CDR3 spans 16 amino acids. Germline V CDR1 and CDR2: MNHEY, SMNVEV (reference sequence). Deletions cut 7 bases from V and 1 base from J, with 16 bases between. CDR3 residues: CASNPMGLENTGELFF. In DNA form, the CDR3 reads TGTGCCAGCAACCCCATGGGGCTAGAGAACACCGGGGAGCTGTTTTTT.

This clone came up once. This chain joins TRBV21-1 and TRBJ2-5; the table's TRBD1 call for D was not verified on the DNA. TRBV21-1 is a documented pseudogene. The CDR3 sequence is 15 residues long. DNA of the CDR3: TGTGCCAGCAGCAAAGGTTGGACAGGGAAAGAGACCCAGTACTTC. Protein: CASSKGWTGKETQYF.

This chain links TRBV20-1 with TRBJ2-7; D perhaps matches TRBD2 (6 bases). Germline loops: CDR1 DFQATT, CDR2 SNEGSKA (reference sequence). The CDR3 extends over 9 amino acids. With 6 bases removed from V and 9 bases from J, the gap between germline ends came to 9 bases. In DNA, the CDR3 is TGCAGTGCGGGGAGGCCGCAGTACTTC. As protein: CSAGRPQYF.